The text below deals with one T cell receptor beta chain. Its antigen is unknown. The input lacks base qualities; no much larger clone sits a single base away. Collaborating institutions collected whole blood in K2EDTA tubes following their own protocols. For TCRbeta analysis, collaborators shipped samples as frozen whole blood, isolated PBMCs, or DNA extracted from either of those sample types. The sample originates from a study of blood T cell repertoires in COVID-19 (TCRdb year 2020). Turning to the overall study: Collaborator samples came from the United States, Italy and Spain and covered acute and convalescent phases of COVID-19. The samples were drawn from the first 160 participants of the ongoing ImmuneRACE study and from 1,254 subjects provided by 6 global collaborators. Where available, HLA class I and class II types were obtained from metadata supplied by the sample provider rather than from assay-based typing. The sample metadata nearly always contained a de-identified subject ID, COVID-19 status, age in years and sex. The repertoires were made available in a free public database intended to serve as a resource for research on the immune response to SARS-CoV-2. The prospective study material was composed of cDNA or gDNA derived from T cells, B-cell-depleted T cells, or PBMCs. Subjects who had been exposed to COVID-19, were actively infected with it, or had recovered from it provided the deeply sampled blood TCRbeta repertoires that made up the dataset.

Overall results and qualifications from the work: The amount of clinical and demographic metadata varied by source and participant and was provided uncurated.

The immunoSEQ Assay, a bias-controlled multiplex PCR, was used to amplify TCRbeta CDR3 regions from genomic DNA. Processing in the source paper ran as follows. The number of nucleated cells in each sample was estimated by amplification of reference gene primers within the assay. To quantify the absolute abundance of each unique TCRbeta CDR3 rearrangement, sequence reads were collapsed and filtered. For each sample, productive Simpson clonality was calculated as the square root of Simpson's diversity index over productive rearrangements. TCRdb obtained this table from immuneACCESS and retained in-frame rearrangements with V and J assigned. These tables miss some clones; where compared with another copy, unresolved V genes account for less than half of the shortfall, and the remainder is unexplained. V, J and clone size are taken as reported in that table, and D and trimming were inferred from the DNA itself. This sample gives around 70,000 clones in total; under 85% of them show up just once. The top ten clones comprise approximately 21% of the sample.

Here V drops 4 bases and J drops 5 bases, and the junction holds 10 bases not matched to any gene. Per the germline V gene (reference sequence), LNHDA is the CDR1 and SQIVND is the CDR2. The CDR3 measures 16 amino acids from cysteine to phenylalanine. The DNA shown is the 48-base CDR3, in frame from base 1. Sample: peripheral blood. The chain links TRBV19 with TRBJ1-4, and TRBD1 matches 7 of the central bases. This TCR was sampled from a man between 65 and 85 years old with acute or convalescent COVID-19. For the CDR3, the sequence is CASSTLRGQSNEKLFF. The DNA sequence is as follows: TGTGCCAGTAGTACACTCCGGGGACAGAGCAATGAAAAACTGTTTTTT.